These 17 T cell receptor beta chains share one sample of origin, sequenced in a study of identical twins. Each CDR3 protein is one row after TCRdb ran MiXCR on the 5' RACE reads. Among 500,000 to 600,000 distinct CDR3 sequences, 20% to 25% were seen once, and the ten largest hold around 0.91%. These data were also reused for a study on T cells expressing NK-cell markers.

Sequenced input: CD4+ T cells sorted from blood. Receptor source: a young woman in good health.

The gene calls are TRBV20-1 and TRBJ1-2; unclear D gene. The germline V gene encodes CDR1 DFQATT and CDR2 SNEGSKA (reference sequence). The V end lost 0 bases, the J end lost 6 bases, and 11 bases lay between the germline ends. The CDR3 contains 13 residues. The CDR3 bases are TGCAGTGCTAGAGATTTAACCCCTCATGGCTACACCTTC. Encoded protein: CSARDLTPHGYTF.

V and J are TRBV3-1 and TRBJ2-7, with D perhaps TRBD2 (6 bases). V was clipped by 4 bases and J by 2 bases, with 9 bases between them. This CDR3 has 13 residues. From germline, CDR1 is LGHDT and CDR2 YNNKEL (reference sequence). CDR3 nucleotide sequence: TGTGCCAGCAGCCGACTAGACACCTACGAGCAGTACTTC. It codes for CASSRLDTYEQYF.

This clonotype was recorded only once. The chain carries TRBV27 and TRBJ1-2; 8 bases are a match to TRBD1. Looked up from germline, CDR1 is MNHEY and CDR2 is SMNVEV (reference sequence). The CDR3 sequence is 16 residues long. Trimming cost V 5 bases and J 4 bases; bases outside gene matches: 12. CDR3 bases: TGTGCCAGCAGTATCCGGGGACAGGACCCGACCTATGGCTACACCTTC. This sequence encodes CASSIRGQDPTYGYTF.

The rearrangement uses TRBV4-2 and TRBJ1-1; D is unresolved. Trimming removed 1 base at V and 7 bases at J, with 16 bases between. The CDR3 consists of 15 residues. In germline, CDR1 is LGHNA, CDR2 YNFKEQ. The CDR3 DNA reads as TGTGCCAGCAGCCAAGTTGTTGGTCGAGGCGGTGAAGCTTTCTTT. The encoded protein is CASSQVVGRGGEAFF.

This clonotype was seen a few times. The CDR3 DNA follows: TGTGCCAGCAGCTTGCAAAAGTGGGATACGCAGTATTTT. Translated, it gives CASSLQKWDTQYF. The chain combines TRBV5-8 with TRBJ2-3; unclear D gene. Trimming removed 1 base from V and 6 bases from J, with 9 bases in between. CDR3 length: 13 residues. Germline V gene sequence: CDR1 SGHTS, CDR2 YDEGEE.

The chain combines TRBV27 with TRBJ2-2; D call uncertain. V was pared by 2 bases and J by 4 bases, with 8 bases between. The CDR3 contains 14 residues. Per the germline V gene, CDR1 is MNHEY and CDR2 is SMNVEV (reference sequence). CDR3 sequence: CASSLRPPTGELFF. The CDR3 bases are TGTGCCAGCAGTTTAAGGCCCCCCACCGGGGAGCTGTTTTTT.

This clonotype was seen a few times. This chain joins TRBV5-1 and TRBJ2-3; D is unresolved. The germline V gene encodes CDR1 SGHRS and CDR2 YFSETQ. Trimming shortened V by 4 bases and J by 5 bases, and 5 bases separated the two germline ends. The CDR3 sequence is 11 residues long. CDR3 DNA sequence: TGCGCCAGCAGCCAGGAAGATACGCAGTATTTT. This sequence encodes CASSQEDTQYF.

This clonotype has just a few counts. This rearrangement joins TRBV11-2 to TRBJ2-4; maybe TRBD2 (5 bases). The CDR3 contains 16 residues. CDR1 and CDR2 from the germline V gene are SGHAT and FQNNGV. Deletions cut 0 bases from V and 2 bases from J, with 11 bases between. This CDR3 reads CASSLDPGLSKNIQYF. As DNA, the CDR3 is TGTGCCAGCAGCTTAGACCCAGGACTGTCCAAAAACATTCAGTACTTC.

This clonotype was counted ten times or more. The rearrangement joins TRBV6-6 to TRBJ2-5; possible D gene TRBD2, 5 bases. The V end lost 2 bases, the J end lost 7 bases, and 11 bases lay between the germline ends. Looked up from germline, CDR1 is MNHNY and CDR2 is SVGAGI (reference sequence). This CDR3 contains 13 residues. The CDR3 here is CASSYTSKGTQYF. In nucleotides, the CDR3 is TGTGCCAGCAGTTACACTAGTAAGGGGACCCAGTACTTC.

This chain links TRBV7-2 with TRBJ2-3, with D possibly matching TRBD2 (5 bases). The CDR3 spans 13 residues. V was trimmed by 5 bases and J by 9 bases, leaving 15 bases between them. Germline values: CDR1 SGHTA, CDR2 FQGNSA. DNA of the CDR3: TGTGCCAGCAGCCTAAACCTCGGAGGAACGCAGTATTTT. Amino acids: CASSLNLGGTQYF.

There are a few counts of this clonotype. The chain employs TRBV5-1 and TRBJ1-1; no firm D call. Germline V lookup: CDR1 SGHRS, CDR2 YFSETQ. This CDR3 contains 14 residues. Trimming cost V 4 bases and J 6 bases, with 16 bases left between them. The CDR3 DNA reads TGCGCCAGCAGCAGCCTTCCCAGGCAGGCTGAAGCTTTCTTT. This codes for CASSSLPRQAEAFF.

This clonotype has a count of ten or more. The chain joins TRBV11-2 to TRBJ2-3; 7 bases fit TRBD1. V gave up 4 bases and J gave up 3 bases; unmatched junction bases: 10. From germline, CDR1 is SGHAT and CDR2 FQNNGV. This CDR3 region has 16 residues. This CDR3 reads CASSSGTDRVTDTQYF. The CDR3 DNA sequence: TGTGCCAGCAGCTCCGGAACCGACAGGGTAACAGATACGCAGTATTTT.

This clonotype turned up a few times. The chain combines TRBV20-1 with TRBJ2-1; 7 bases agree with TRBD1. This CDR3 has 12 amino acids. CDR1 and CDR2 (germline): DFQATT, SNEGSKA (reference sequence). Trimming cost V 2 bases and J 8 bases; bases outside gene matches: 3. The chain's CDR3 is CSARYTGDEQFF. The CDR3 bases are TGCAGTGCTAGATATACAGGGGATGAGCAGTTCTTC.

The CDR3 loop reads CASSSHKVNGATEAFF. The CDR3 nucleotides read TGTGCCAGCAGCTCTCACAAGGTGAATGGGGCCACTGAAGCTTTCTTT. V gene TRBV12-3 or TRBV12-4 combines with J gene TRBJ1-1; TRBD1 might be the D (5 bases). V was shortened by 6 bases and J by 4 bases, with 21 bases between the two germline ends. This CDR3 comprises 16 residues.

This clonotype occurred a few times. This chain uses TRBV10-3 with TRBJ2-2; either TRBD1 or TRBD2 may fit D (5 bases each). Per germline, CDR1 ENHRY and CDR2 SYGVKD. The CDR3 length is 14 residues. Trimming stripped 3 bases from V and 6 bases from J, with 11 bases between. The CDR3 spells CAISDGARAGELFF. The DNA for the CDR3 is TGTGCCATCAGTGACGGGGCTCGCGCCGGGGAGCTGTTTTTT.

The chain is built from TRBV7-6 and TRBJ1-2; no clear D gene. V lost 5 bases and J 7 bases, leaving 20 bases between the germline ends. The CDR3 loop spans 15 amino acids. The germline CDR1 and CDR2 sequences are SGHVS and FNYEAQ. CDR3 sequence reads: CASSATNGPTSGYTF. DNA for the CDR3: TGTGCCAGCAGCGCTACGAATGGGCCGACCTCTGGCTACACCTTC.

This clonotype was seen at least ten times. The J gene is TRBJ1-1, the V gene TRBV7-9; unclear D gene. CDR3 size: 12 residues. CDR1 is SEHNR, CDR2 FQNEAQ, per germline (reference sequence). The germline V and J ends were trimmed by 3 bases and 3 bases, with 5 bases remaining between them. The CDR3 sequence is CASSLEDTEAFF. The CDR3 DNA follows: TGTGCCAGCAGCTTGGAAGACACTGAAGCTTTCTTT.